The 8 T cell receptor beta chains below were found in one sample sequenced in a study of cytomegalovirus exposure and HLA in healthy donors. Measured with immunoSEQ multiplex PCR; TCRdb has only the in-frame clones, and not every one. The sample contains about 280,000 clones, about 86% of which appear only once. The sample taken for sequencing was PBMCs. The source is a woman aged 18-29 years in good health and CMV-seronegative.

The rearrangement joins TRBV6-1 to TRBJ2-3, with TRBD2 matching over 13 bases. V shed 2 bases and J 2 bases; nucleotides not matched to a gene: 7. Germline V lookup: CDR1 MNHNS, CDR2 SASEGT. There are 18 residues in the CDR3. CDR3 in amino acids: CASSELTSGRSITDTQYF. Written as DNA, the CDR3 is TGTGCCAGCAGTGAATTGACTAGCGGGAGGTCCATCACAGATACGCAGTATTTT.

This clone was seen only once. The chain joins TRBV6-1 to TRBJ2-3; weak D call: TRBD2 (6 bases). The ends were cut back, 6 bases at V and 7 bases at J, with 11 bases in the middle. CDR3 length: 12 amino acids. Per the germline V gene, CDR1 is MNHNS and CDR2 is SASEGT. The CDR3 nucleotides are TGTGCCAGCAGCGGAGGGAGTTATACGCAGTATTTT. The encoded protein is CASSGGSYTQYF.

The rearrangement links TRBV30 to TRBJ2-6; TRBD2 is a possible D gene (6 bases). The ends were cut back, 7 bases at V and 2 bases at J, with 15 bases in the middle. Looked up from germline, CDR1 is GTSNPN and CDR2 is SVGIG (reference sequence). This CDR3 contains 15 residues. CDR3 sequence: CAFRDWGAGANVLTF. CDR3 bases: TGTGCCTTCCGGGACTGGGGGGCTGGGGCCAACGTCCTGACTTTC.

This clone was seen a single time. The chain joins TRBV2 to TRBJ2-7; TRBD1 aligns across 9 bases. With 5 bases clipped from V and 4 bases from J, the junction kept 9 bases outside the gene matches. This CDR3 spans 15 amino acids. Germline-derived CDR1 and CDR2 are SNHLY and FYNNEI. CDR3 sequence (DNA): TGTGCCAGCAGTCGACCAACAGGGGGCGGGTACGAGCAGTACTTC. Protein sequence: CASSRPTGGGYEQYF.

The V and J genes are TRBV10-1 and TRBJ2-7; D call uncertain. The germline gives CDR1 WNHNN, CDR2 SYGVQD (reference sequence). V was shortened by 3 bases and J by 0 bases, with 9 bases between the two germline ends. The CDR3 is 14 amino acids. CDR3 loop: CASSENLVSYEQYF. The CDR3 DNA reads as TGCGCCAGCAGTGAAAATTTAGTCTCCTACGAGCAGTACTTC.

This clone was counted only a few times. V usage is TRBV5-4 and J usage is TRBJ2-7; 9 nucleotides line up with TRBD1. The germline CDR1 and CDR2 sequences are SGHNT and YYREEE (reference sequence). This CDR3 is built from 15 residues. V dropped 4 bases and J dropped 7; count of bases not matched to a gene: 12. CDR3 loop: CASSPSGTGFSEQYF. CDR3 coding DNA: TGTGCCAGCAGCCCGAGTGGGACAGGGTTTAGTGAGCAGTACTTC.

This clone was counted once. The chain employs TRBV6-1 and TRBJ2-1; TRBD2 agrees at 12 bases. From germline, CDR1 is MNHNS and CDR2 SASEGT. There are 16 residues in the CDR3. Trimming cost V 2 bases and J 9 bases; bases outside gene matches: 8. The CDR3 loop is CASSERLAGGPGEQFF. The CDR3 DNA sequence: TGTGCCAGCAGTGAAAGGCTAGCGGGAGGGCCGGGTGAGCAGTTCTTC.

This sequence joins TRBV9 and TRBJ1-1; D is undetermined. V was cut by 0 bases and J by 1 base, with 7 bases left in between. The CDR3 is 14 residues long. Germline-derived CDR1 and CDR2 are SGDLS and YYNGEE. CDR3: CASSVGRENTEAFF. CDR3 coding DNA: TGTGCCAGCAGCGTAGGGCGGGAGAACACTGAAGCTTTCTTT.